The present T cell receptor (beta chain) was sequenced within a study of blood T cells in healthy people across ages. Primed by a sample-barcoded 5' primer and a J-beta primer mix, a second PCR proceeded for roughly 7 to 11 cycles. TCRdb fed the 5' RACE reads into MiXCR, producing one record per CDR3 protein. The sample gives around 1.7 million distinct CDR3 sequences, 28% of which show up once; about 7.7% is in the top ten. Isolation per sample recovered at least 6 million PBMCs. Total RNA extraction produced at least 5.5 micrograms (per sample) for the study. CDR1 SGHAT and CDR2 FQNNGV come from the germline V gene. The CDR3 is made up of 15 amino acids. J was trimmed by 6 bases and V by 6 bases; bases with no gene match: 7.

What was sequenced was blood. The TCR sequence derives from a woman under 40 in good health. The chain combines TRBV11-2 with TRBJ2-1; 11 bases align to TRBD2. The chain's CDR3 is CASRILAGGSNEQFF. For the CDR3, the DNA is TGTGCCAGCAGGATCCTAGCGGGAGGAAGCAATGAGCAGTTCTTC.